A single sample gave rise to the 21 T cell receptor beta chains below, sequenced in a study of Ad26.COV2.S vaccination and SARS-CoV-2 variants (dated by TCRdb to the early 2020s). The library was produced with the immunoSEQ multiplex PCR assay. The source is immuneACCESS, and TCRdb retained only in-frame sequences with V and J called. Part of the clones is not carried over; for the studies checked, unresolved V genes explain less than half of this, and the remainder is unexplained. The sample table records around 170,000 clones; approximately 88% of these occur just once. Clones ranked in the top ten supply about 5.5% of the sample. According to the study, the label for this sample's time point signals: individuals recovered from natural SARS-CoV-2 infection. The sample was peripheral blood, taken after recovery from COVID-19. Receptor source: a human donor who had recovered from COVID-19.

The CDR3 is CASSRDRGREKLFF. CDR3 coding DNA: TGTGCCAGCAGCCGGGACAGGGGGCGTGAAAAACTGTTTTTT. J is TRBJ1-4 and V is TRBV5-4, with 12 bases aligning to TRBD1. Germline-derived CDR1 and CDR2 are SGHNT and YYREEE (reference sequence). The CDR3 length is 14 residues. The J segment lost 7 bases and the V segment lost 4 bases, leaving 2 bases of the junction unmatched.

This rearrangement joins TRBV7-8 to TRBJ1-4, with 7 bases matching TRBD1. V was pared by 5 bases and J by 4 bases, with 7 bases of the junction left unmatched. Germline CDR1 SGHVS, CDR2 FQNEAQ. The CDR3 totals 15 residues. Here the CDR3 DNA reads TGTGCCAGCAGCCTACAGGGGACCTTTAATGAAAAACTGTTTTTT. Amino acid sequence: CASSLQGTFNEKLFF.

This chain links TRBV19 with TRBJ1-2, with 8 bases lining up with TRBD1. This CDR3 region has 13 residues. Germline trimming cut 8 bases from V and 4 bases from J; bases unmatched to any gene: 6. Germline V gene data show CDR1 as LNHDA and CDR2 as SQIVND (reference sequence). The CDR3 nucleotides are TGTGCCAGTGGCAGGGGGCGTAGCTATGGCTACACCTTC. It encodes CASGRGRSYGYTF.

CDR3 region: CASTVISELFF. CDR3 nucleotides: TGTGCCAGCACAGTAATTTCGGAGCTGTTTTTT. This sequence joins TRBV5-8 and TRBJ2-2; D remains ambiguous. This CDR3 comprises 11 residues. Trimming stripped 6 bases from V and 10 bases from J, with 10 bases between. The V gene's germline CDR1 is SGHTS and CDR2 YDEGEE.

A single count supports this clone. The chain carries TRBV9 and TRBJ1-6; D might be TRBD1 (6 bases). CDR3 length: 17 residues. Trimming pared 0 bases from V and 0 bases from J, leaving 10 bases between. The germline gives CDR1 SGDLS, CDR2 YYNGEE. This chain's CDR3 is CASSVANRASYNSPLHF. In DNA, the CDR3 is TGTGCCAGCAGCGTAGCGAACAGGGCCTCCTATAATTCACCCCTCCACTTT.

The table lists this clone with a count of one. The chain joins TRBV27 to TRBJ1-1; possibly TRBD1 for D (5 bases). This CDR3 contains 15 residues. CDR1 MNHEY and CDR2 SMNVEV come from the germline V gene (reference sequence). V lost 4 bases and J lost 1, with 13 bases in between. This chain's CDR3 is CASSYTPTGNTEAFF. Written as DNA, the CDR3 is TGTGCCAGCAGTTACACCCCTACAGGGAACACTGAAGCTTTCTTT.

This chain joins TRBV13 and TRBJ2-7; D may be TRBD2 (5 bases). The germline CDR1 and CDR2 sequences are PRHDT and FYEKMQ (reference sequence). V was trimmed by 0 bases and J by 3 bases, leaving 15 bases between them. This CDR3 is 16 amino acids long. The CDR3 reads CASSLGGYGVLYEQYF. DNA of the CDR3: TGTGCCAGCAGCTTAGGTGGATACGGGGTGCTCTACGAGCAGTACTTC.

By sample share, this clone is medium-sized. The rearrangement joins TRBV10-3 to TRBJ2-3; 13 bases are shared with TRBD2. This CDR3 contains 17 residues. Germline values: CDR1 ENHRY, CDR2 SYGVKD. The ends lost 5 bases at V and 5 bases at J; junction bases unmatched: 10. The CDR3: CAISQTSGGDLLDTQYF. The CDR3 coding sequence is TGTGCCATCAGTCAAACTAGCGGGGGGGATCTCCTAGATACGCAGTATTTT.

The J gene is TRBJ2-5, the V gene TRBV6-5; D is unclear. The CDR3 is 13 residues long. Germline values: CDR1 MNHEY, CDR2 SVGAGI. The V and J ends lost 5 bases and 0 bases respectively, with 7 bases between them. CDR3 loop: CASSIAHQETQYF. For the CDR3, the DNA is TGTGCCAGCAGTATAGCTCACCAAGAGACCCAGTACTTC.

The chain employs TRBV7-2 and TRBJ1-2; D not certain. The germline V gene encodes CDR1 SGHTA and CDR2 FQGNSA. V was cut by 4 bases and J by 1 base, with 10 bases left in between. This CDR3 spans 14 amino acids. CDR3 sequence reads: CASSSTGINYGYTF. The DNA of the CDR3 is TGTGCCAGCAGCTCGACGGGGATTAACTATGGCTACACCTTC.

The chain is built from TRBV2 and TRBJ2-5; D is possibly TRBD1 or TRBD2 (6 bases each). CDR1 and CDR2 from the germline V gene are SNHLY and FYNNEI. The CDR3 extends over 15 amino acids. V lost 7 bases to trimming and J lost 4 bases, with 19 bases between them. CDR3 bases: TGTGCCAGCAATACAATCGCCAGGGGAGGAGAGACCCAGTACTTC. Encoded protein: CASNTIARGGETQYF. The full variable domain, its missing parts supplied by reference TRBV2 and TRBJ2-5, is EPEVTQTPSHQVTQMGQEVILRCVPISNHLYFYWYRQILGQKVEFLVSFYNNEISEKSEIFDDQFSVERPDGSNFTLKIRSTKLEDSAMYFCASNTIARGGETQYFGPGTRLLVL.

The rearrangement joins TRBV4-2 to TRBJ2-3, with D uncertain. Trimming removed 0 bases at V and 1 base at J, with 11 bases between. The CDR3 runs to 16 residues. Germline loops: CDR1 LGHNA, CDR2 YNFKEQ. The CDR3 sequence is CASSQDADGGTDTQYF. In DNA, the CDR3 is TGTGCCAGCAGCCAAGATGCGGATGGGGGCACAGATACGCAGTATTTT.

This clone was counted a single time. This chain links TRBV7-5 with TRBJ2-7. TRBV7-5 is labeled a pseudogene. This CDR3 has 14 residues. The DNA for the CDR3 is TGTGCCCTAGAGAATAGGGCCCCGAGGCACGAGCAGTACTTC. Translated: CALENRAPRHEQYF.

V gene TRBV9 combines with J gene TRBJ2-5; 7 nucleotides agree with TRBD2. J was trimmed by 5 bases and V by 3 bases; bases with no gene match: 10. The CDR3 sequence is 15 residues long. Germline V gives CDR1 SGDLS, CDR2 YYNGEE. The CDR3, as DNA: TGTGCCAGCAGCGCCTCCGGGACTACTCCCGAGACCCAGTACTTC. Protein product: CASSASGTTPETQYF.

V is TRBV21-1 and J is TRBJ1-5. TRBV21-1 has pseudogene status. This CDR3 region has 16 residues. DNA for the CDR3: TGTGCCCCACCCTTGTGGACTGCCAATAGCAATCAGCCCCAGCATTTT. Its protein product is CAPPLWTANSNQPQHF.

V and J are TRBV5-1 and TRBJ1-4; a possible D gene is TRBD1 (5 bases). The germline CDR1 and CDR2 sequences are SGHRS and YFSETQ. Trimming cost V 0 bases and J 3 bases, with 21 bases left between them. The CDR3 covers 19 residues. Written as DNA, the CDR3 is TGCGCCAGCAGCTTGGACAGGATGGGGAGAAGTCCGTCTAATGAAAAACTGTTTTTT. Encoded protein: CASSLDRMGRSPSNEKLFF.

The chain links TRBV7-2 to TRBJ1-2, with TRBD1 as a possible D gene (6 bases). Germline V gene sequence: CDR1 SGHTA, CDR2 FQGNSA. The CDR3 consists of 14 residues. V was clipped by 1 base and J by 3 bases, with 9 bases between them. The CDR3 reads CASSLGRGDYGYTF. In nucleotides, the CDR3 is TGTGCCAGCAGCTTAGGAAGGGGGGACTATGGCTACACCTTC.

The chain is built from TRBV7-2 and TRBJ2-1; 8 bases line up with TRBD1. Germline-derived CDR1 and CDR2 are SGHTA and FQGNSA. V trimming: 5 bases; J trimming: 3 bases; junction bases outside the gene matches: 15. The CDR3 runs 18 residues. The CDR3 reads CASSTPRTGNFGYNEQFF. CDR3 nucleotides: TGTGCCAGCAGCACCCCGAGGACAGGGAATTTCGGCTACAATGAGCAGTTCTTC.

V usage is TRBV25-1 and J usage is TRBJ2-7; D perhaps matches TRBD2 (6 bases). The CDR3 has 15 residues. Germline values: CDR1 MGHDK, CDR2 SYGVNS. Trimming took 6 bases from V and 2 from J, leaving 17 bases between them. CDR3 coding DNA: TGTGCCAGCAGCGGCCCAGGGACTGGGACCTACGAGCAGTACTTC. This codes for CASSGPGTGTYEQYF.

In DNA, the CDR3 is TGCAGTGCCCAGGGGAACAATGAGCAGTTCTTC. It translates to CSAQGNNEQFF. This rearrangement joins TRBV20-1 to TRBJ2-1; tentatively, D is TRBD1 (6 bases). The CDR3 is 11 residues long. CDR1 DFQATT and CDR2 SNEGSKA come from the germline V gene (reference sequence). Trimming stripped 6 bases from V and 5 bases from J, with 8 bases between.

V is TRBV15 and J is TRBJ2-7; D possibly corresponds to TRBD1 (6 bases). The CDR3 length is 14 residues. V was pared by 1 base and J by 1 base, with 8 bases between. The germline gives CDR1 LNHNV, CDR2 YYDKDF (reference sequence). CDR3: CATSRGDTSYEQYF. In nucleotides, the CDR3 is TGTGCCACCAGCAGAGGGGACACTTCCTACGAGCAGTACTTC.